Each of the 11 T cell receptor beta chains below was sequenced from the same sample in a study of blood T cell repertoires in COVID-19. Repertoires were generated with immunoSEQ multiplex PCR, while TCRdb's copy carries only in-frame clones and drops some. This table holds fewer than 250,000 clones, around 83% found once. Specimen: PBMCs or T cells enriched from blood (not recorded which). These receptors were collected from a woman aged 30 to 39 who had been exposed to COVID-19.

The chain combines TRBV7-9 with TRBJ2-7; D perhaps matches TRBD1 (6 bases). Looked up from germline, CDR1 is SEHNR and CDR2 is FQNEAQ (reference sequence). This CDR3 is 13 amino acids long. V was clipped by 7 bases and J by 3 bases, with 13 bases between them. In DNA, the CDR3 is TGTGCCAGCAACGAGGACAGAAACTACGAGCAGTACTTC. The encoded protein is CASNEDRNYEQYF.

This clone was seen only once. The chain uses TRBV29-1 and TRBJ2-7; 10 positions match TRBD1. CDR1 and CDR2 from the germline V gene are SQVTM and ANQGSEA. Trimming removed 4 bases from V and 2 bases from J; junction bases left unmatched: 20. This CDR3 spans 19 amino acids. In DNA form, the CDR3 reads TGCAGCGTTGTAGCCGAGGCCCTCCGGGACAGGGGATCACCCTACGAGCAGTACTTC. Its translation: CSVVAEALRDRGSPYEQYF.

This chain links TRBV5-6 with TRBJ1-2, with 7 bases aligning to TRBD1. CDR1 and CDR2 (germline): SGHDT, YYEEEE. The V segment lost 9 bases and the J segment 6 bases; nucleotides outside the gene matches: 8. The CDR3 runs 12 residues. The DNA of the CDR3 is TGTGCCACCACTAACGACAGGGATGGCTACACCTTC. It encodes CATTNDRDGYTF.

The genes are TRBV19 and TRBJ2-3; 13 nucleotides line up with TRBD2. The CDR3 spans 17 residues. Trimming removed 3 bases from V and 2 bases from J; junction bases left unmatched: 5. CDR1 is LNHDA, CDR2 SQIVND, per germline (reference sequence). The CDR3 DNA sequence: TGTGCCAGTAGTATCCCTGGACTAGCGGGGGTCACAGATACGCAGTATTTT. This codes for CASSIPGLAGVTDTQYF.

The chain carries TRBV5-1 and TRBJ2-7; D perhaps matches TRBD1 (6 bases). Germline lookup yields CDR1 SGHRS and CDR2 YFSETQ. V lost 4 bases and J lost 1, with 18 bases in between. The CDR3 loop spans 16 amino acids. CDR3 in DNA: TGCGCCAGCAGCCACGAACCACGGGACACTTCCTACGAGCAGTACTTC. Protein sequence: CASSHEPRDTSYEQYF.

The gene calls are TRBV5-4 and TRBJ2-2, with D unresolved. The germline gives CDR1 SGHNT, CDR2 YYREEE (reference sequence). This CDR3 is 15 amino acids long. V shed 0 bases and J shed 2 bases, with 8 bases lying between them. The CDR3 sequence is CASSLGQSNTGELFF. In DNA form, the CDR3 reads TGTGCCAGCAGCTTGGGGCAGTCTAACACCGGGGAGCTGTTTTTT.

V gene TRBV3-1 (or the pseudogene TRBV3-2) combines with J gene TRBJ2-2, with 7 bases aligning to TRBD2. The CDR3 contains 16 residues. Germline CDR1 is LGHDT and CDR2 is YNNKEL (reference sequence). Losses at the gene ends were 3 bases for V and 4 bases for J; bases not matched to a gene: 8. The CDR3 here is CASSHPSGGTTGELFF. The CDR3 DNA reads as TGTGCCAGCAGCCACCCTAGCGGCGGAACCACCGGGGAGCTGTTTTTT.

This clone appeared a few times. The V gene is TRBV19, the J gene TRBJ1-6; TRBD1 is a possible D gene (5 bases). The ends were cut back, 3 bases at V and 14 bases at J, with 17 bases in the middle. CDR3 length equals 14 residues. Germline V gene sequence: CDR1 LNHDA, CDR2 SQIVND (reference sequence). The CDR3 here is CASSIRQGEASLHF. The CDR3 coding sequence is TGTGCCAGTAGTATCAGGCAGGGTGAAGCGTCCCTCCACTTT.

V and J are TRBV7-7 and TRBJ2-7; D is perhaps TRBD1 (5 bases). The CDR3 covers 13 residues. Germline V gene sequence: CDR1 SSHAT, CDR2 FNYEAQ (reference sequence). The V end was cut by 3 bases, the J end by 3 bases, with 9 bases between. The CDR3 here is CASSLDTDYEQYF. CDR3 sequence (DNA): TGTGCCAGCAGCTTGGACACAGACTACGAGCAGTACTTC.

The chain joins TRBV7-6 to TRBJ1-5; 7 nucleotides match TRBD1. CDR3 size: 16 residues. Looked up from germline, CDR1 is SGHVS and CDR2 is FNYEAQ. V lost 1 base and J lost 2; bases outside the gene matches: 5. The CDR3 nucleotides read TGTGCCAGCAGCTTAGACCGCACAGGGGGCAATCAGCCCCAGCATTTT. This encodes CASSLDRTGGNQPQHF. The whole variable domain, filled in from reference TRBV7-6 and TRBJ1-5, reads GAGVSQSPRYKVTKRGQDVALRCDPISGHVSLYWYRQALGQGPEFLTYFNYEAQQDKSGLPNDRFSAERPEGSISTLTIQRTEQRDSAMYRCASSLDRTGGNQPQHFGDGTRLSIL.

In DNA, the CDR3 is TGCGCCAGCACGGCCGGGGAGAATGGCTACACCTTC. Translated: CASTAGENGYTF. The V gene is TRBV10-2, the J gene TRBJ1-2, with no clear D. This CDR3 is 12 amino acids long. Deletions cut 7 bases from V and 6 bases from J, with 12 bases between. Germline V CDR1 and CDR2: WSHSY, SAAADI.